This T cell receptor beta chain was identified in a study of blood T cell repertoires in COVID-19. This CDR3 has 16 amino acids. Trimming removed 7 bases at V and 0 bases at J, with 19 bases between. CDR1 and CDR2 from the germline V gene are SGHRS and YFSETQ. Per the original data handling: Estimation of nucleated cell counts was performed using reference gene primer amplification. The protocol was immunoSEQ multiplex PCR, while the TCRdb copy is restricted to in-frame clones and leaves out a portion. V and J calls plus clone size are reproduced from that table; the DNA served to infer D and trimming. The sample lists some 47,000 clones; approximately 79% were seen once.

The sequencing sample was made of peripheral blood. The chain combines TRBV5-1 with TRBJ1-1; possibly TRBD1 for D (5 bases). This TCR was recovered from a human donor in a cohort sampled during active COVID-19. The DNA of the CDR3 is TGCGCCAGCGGCCCGGGGGGGTCACTCATGAACACTGAAGCTTTCTTT. It specifies CASGPGGSLMNTEAFF.